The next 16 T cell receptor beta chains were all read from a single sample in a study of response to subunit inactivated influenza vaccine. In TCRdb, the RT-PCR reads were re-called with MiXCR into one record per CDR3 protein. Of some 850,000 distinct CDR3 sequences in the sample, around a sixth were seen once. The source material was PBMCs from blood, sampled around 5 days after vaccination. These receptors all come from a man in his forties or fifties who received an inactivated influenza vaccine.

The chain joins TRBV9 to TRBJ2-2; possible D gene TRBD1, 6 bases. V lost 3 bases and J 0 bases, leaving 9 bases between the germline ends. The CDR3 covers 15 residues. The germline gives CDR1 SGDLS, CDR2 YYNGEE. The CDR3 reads CASSARGANTGELFF. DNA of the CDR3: TGTGCCAGCAGCGCCAGGGGCGCGAACACCGGGGAGCTGTTTTTT.

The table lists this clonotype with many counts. The CDR3, as DNA: TGTGCCAGCAGCACCGGGACTAGCGGGATTGAGCAGTTCTTC. It is translated as CASSTGTSGIEQFF. The gene calls are TRBV5-6 and TRBJ2-1; TRBD2 aligns across 13 bases. The J segment lost 9 bases and the V segment lost 4 bases, leaving 4 bases of the junction unmatched. This CDR3 contains 14 residues. The germline V gene encodes CDR1 SGHDT and CDR2 YYEEEE.

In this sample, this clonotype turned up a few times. The CDR3 DNA sequence: TGTGCCAGCAGTCCCTCCCGGACGCTCGGGGGGAACACTGAAGCTTTCTTT. Its protein product is CASSPSRTLGGNTEAFF. The chain employs TRBV6-1 and TRBJ1-1, with D possibly being TRBD1 (5 bases). The germline V and J ends were trimmed by 5 bases and 1 base, with 20 bases remaining between them. The CDR3 spans 17 residues. Germline V gene sequence: CDR1 MNHNS, CDR2 SASEGT.

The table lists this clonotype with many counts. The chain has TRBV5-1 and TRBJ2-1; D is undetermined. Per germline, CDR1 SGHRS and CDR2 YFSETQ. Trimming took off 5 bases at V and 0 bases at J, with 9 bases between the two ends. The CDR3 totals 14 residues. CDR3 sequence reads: CASRSDISYNEQFF. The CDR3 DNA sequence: TGCGCCAGCAGATCTGATATCTCCTACAATGAGCAGTTCTTC.

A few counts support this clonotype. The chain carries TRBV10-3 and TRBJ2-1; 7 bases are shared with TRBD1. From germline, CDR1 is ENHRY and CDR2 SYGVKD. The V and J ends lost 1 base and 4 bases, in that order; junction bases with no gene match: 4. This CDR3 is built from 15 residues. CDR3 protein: CAISELGQRYNEQFF. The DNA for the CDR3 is TGTGCCATCAGTGAGTTGGGACAGAGATACAATGAGCAGTTCTTC.

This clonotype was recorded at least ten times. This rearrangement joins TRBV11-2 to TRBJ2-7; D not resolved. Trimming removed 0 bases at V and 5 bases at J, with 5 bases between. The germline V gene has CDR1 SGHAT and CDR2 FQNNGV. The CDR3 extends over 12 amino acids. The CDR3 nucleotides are TGTGCCAGCAGCTTAGATCGCGACGAGCAGTACTTC. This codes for CASSLDRDEQYF.

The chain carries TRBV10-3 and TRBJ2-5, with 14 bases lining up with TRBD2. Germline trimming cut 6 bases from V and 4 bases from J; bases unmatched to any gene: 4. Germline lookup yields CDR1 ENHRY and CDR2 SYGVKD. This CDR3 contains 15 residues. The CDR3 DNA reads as TGTGCCATCAGGACTAGCGGGGGGGCATCAGAGACCCAGTACTTC. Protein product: CAIRTSGGASETQYF.

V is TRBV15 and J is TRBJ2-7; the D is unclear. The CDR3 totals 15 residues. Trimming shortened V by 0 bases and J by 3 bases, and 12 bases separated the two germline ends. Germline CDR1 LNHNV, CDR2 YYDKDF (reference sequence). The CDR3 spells CATSRDLSLGYEQYF. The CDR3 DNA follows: TGTGCCACCAGCAGAGATCTTAGTCTAGGCTACGAGCAGTACTTC.

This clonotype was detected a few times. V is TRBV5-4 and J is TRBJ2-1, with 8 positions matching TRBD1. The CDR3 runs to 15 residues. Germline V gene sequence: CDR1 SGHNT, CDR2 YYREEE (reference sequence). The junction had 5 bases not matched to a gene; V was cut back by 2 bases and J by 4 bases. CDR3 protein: CASSLPGQEYNEQFF. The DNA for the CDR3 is TGTGCCAGCAGCTTACCGGGACAGGAGTACAATGAGCAGTTCTTC.

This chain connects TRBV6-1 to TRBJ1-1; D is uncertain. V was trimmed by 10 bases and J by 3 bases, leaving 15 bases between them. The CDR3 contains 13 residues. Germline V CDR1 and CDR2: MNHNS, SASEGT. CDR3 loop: CAIPSRFHTEAFF. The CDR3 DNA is TGTGCCATCCCCTCTCGGTTTCACACTGAAGCTTTCTTT.

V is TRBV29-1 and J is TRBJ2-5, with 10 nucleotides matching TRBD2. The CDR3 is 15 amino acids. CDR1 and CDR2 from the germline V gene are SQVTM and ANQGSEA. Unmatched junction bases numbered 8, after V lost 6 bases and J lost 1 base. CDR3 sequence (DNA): TGCAGCGTAGAAAGGACTAGCGGCCCCCAAGAGACCCAGTACTTC. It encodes CSVERTSGPQETQYF.

The CDR3 region is CASRDSGGSYNEQFF. CDR3 coding DNA: TGTGCCAGCAGGGACAGTGGGGGCTCCTACAATGAGCAGTTCTTC. The chain carries TRBV27 and TRBJ2-1; tentative D call: TRBD1 (6 bases). V was cut by 6 bases and J by 0 bases, with 12 bases left in between. Germline V CDR1 and CDR2: MNHEY, SMNVEV (reference sequence). The CDR3 consists of 15 residues.

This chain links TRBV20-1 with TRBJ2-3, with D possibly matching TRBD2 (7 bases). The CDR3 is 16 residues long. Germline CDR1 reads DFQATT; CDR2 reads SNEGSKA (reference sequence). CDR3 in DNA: TGCATTCTATCCGCGGGGGCCCCACCGGGGGCGGATACGCAGTATTTT. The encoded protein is CILSAGAPPGADTQYF.

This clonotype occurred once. The CDR3 nucleotides read TGTGCCAGCAGCACTAACAGCGGGAGGGCCACAGATACGCAGTATTTT. This gives the protein CASSTNSGRATDTQYF. This chain connects TRBV2 to TRBJ2-3; 10 bases are a match to TRBD2. The germline CDR1 and CDR2 sequences are SNHLY and FYNNEI. J lost 2 bases, V lost 6 bases, and 8 bases had no gene match. This CDR3 region has 16 residues.

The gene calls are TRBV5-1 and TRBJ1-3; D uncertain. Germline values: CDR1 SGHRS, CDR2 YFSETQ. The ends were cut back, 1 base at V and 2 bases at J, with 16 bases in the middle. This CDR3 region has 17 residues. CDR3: CASSLLQLGTAGNTIYF. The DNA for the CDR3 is TGCGCCAGCAGCTTGTTGCAGTTAGGAACGGCTGGAAACACCATATATTTT. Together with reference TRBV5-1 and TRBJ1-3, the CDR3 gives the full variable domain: KAGVTQTPRYLIKTRGQQVTLSCSPISGHRSVSWYQQTPGQGLQFLFEYFSETQRNKGNFPGRFSGRQFSNSRSEMNVSTLELGDSALYLCASSLLQLGTAGNTIYFGEGSWLTVV.

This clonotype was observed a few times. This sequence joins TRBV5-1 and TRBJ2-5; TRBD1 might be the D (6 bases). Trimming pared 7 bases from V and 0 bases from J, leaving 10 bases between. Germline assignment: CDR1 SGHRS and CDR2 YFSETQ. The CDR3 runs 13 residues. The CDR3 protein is CASLRDNQETQYF. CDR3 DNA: TGCGCCAGCCTCCGGGACAACCAAGAGACCCAGTACTTC.